The 7 T cell receptor beta chains reported below all come from one sample, sequenced in a study of cytomegalovirus exposure and HLA in healthy donors. PCR involved 60 Vbeta and 13 Jbeta primers. Repertoires were generated with immunoSEQ multiplex PCR, while TCRdb's copy carries only in-frame clones and drops some. The data contain 200,000 to 250,000 clones, around 89% of them singletons. The sequenced sample consisted of PBMCs. All receptors come from a woman aged 18-29 years in good health and CMV-seronegative.

Comment on this clone: This CDR3 is also generated by other DNA sequences in the sample. The gene calls are TRBV21-1 and TRBJ2-7; the table gives TRBD1 as D, unverified against the DNA. TRBV21-1 is tagged as a pseudogene. The CDR3 contains 16 residues. CDR3 DNA: TGTGCCAGCAGCAAAGCTGGACAGGGGGCTCCCTACGAGCAGTACTTC. This gives the protein CASSKAGQGAPYEQYF.

The V call is TRBV18, the J call TRBJ2-5; 7 bases line up with TRBD2. V lost 2 bases and J lost 4; bases outside the gene matches: 4. The length of the CDR3 is 14 residues. Germline V gene data show CDR1 as KGHSH and CDR2 as LQKENI. The CDR3 DNA is TGTGCCAGCTCACCATATAGGGAGGGAGAGACCCAGTACTTC. Amino acids: CASSPYREGETQYF.

The chain employs TRBV18 and TRBJ1-2; D ambiguous. Trimming pared 4 bases from V and 5 bases from J, leaving 17 bases between. Germline CDR1 reads KGHSH; CDR2 reads LQKENI. CDR3 length: 15 amino acids. The DNA of the CDR3 is TGTGCCAGCTCACAGATGGAGGCAGTGCTGTATGGCTACACCTTC. This translates into CASSQMEAVLYGYTF.

The chain joins TRBV7-6 to TRBJ2-3; TRBD2 is a possible D gene (5 bases). The CDR3 sequence is 15 residues long. CDR1 is SGHVS and CDR2 is FNYEAQ in the germline V gene. Between the trimmed V and J ends, which lost 2 bases and 0 bases, there was a span of 9 bases. The CDR3 sequence is CASSLFSSSTDTQYF. The CDR3 coding sequence is TGTGCCAGCAGCTTATTTTCTAGCAGCACAGATACGCAGTATTTT.

There are many counts of this clone. The chain's CDR3 is CASSWGLAGGKLYNEQFF. In DNA form, the CDR3 reads TGTGCCAGCAGTTGGGGACTAGCGGGAGGTAAACTCTACAATGAGCAGTTCTTC. This sequence joins TRBV2 and TRBJ2-1, with TRBD2 matching over 15 bases. Germline V CDR1 and CDR2: SNHLY, FYNNEI. V lost 5 bases and J lost 3; bases outside the gene matches: 8. There are 18 residues in the CDR3.

J is TRBJ1-2 and V is TRBV7-9; TRBD1 matches 10 bases. With V trimmed by 7 bases and J by 6 bases, 14 bases remained unmatched. CDR1 and CDR2 from the germline V gene are SEHNR and FQNEAQ (reference sequence). The CDR3 runs 16 residues. CDR3 sequence reads: CASIRGTGAFSDGYTF. Written as DNA, the CDR3 is TGTGCCAGCATCCGTGGGACAGGGGCTTTCAGTGATGGCTACACCTTC.

The chain couples TRBV5-6 to TRBJ2-1; 7 bases fit TRBD2. CDR1 SGHDT and CDR2 YYEEEE come from the germline V gene. V lost 5 bases to trimming and J lost 0 bases; unmatched junction nucleotides: 5. The CDR3 has 15 amino acids. The CDR3 DNA sequence: TGTGCCAGCAGTGAAGGGACTAACTCCTACAATGAGCAGTTCTTC. Protein: CASSEGTNSYNEQFF.